These 5 T cell receptor beta chains were all obtained from the same sample, sequenced in a study of T cell changes during pregnancy in multiple sclerosis. Sequenced by immunoSEQ multiplex PCR; TCRdb stores in-frame clones only, minus some. The sample shows about 22,000 clones, 75% to 95% of them seen only once. The sequenced sample was CD4+ T cells from peripheral blood mononuclear cells, obtained in the third trimester of pregnancy. These receptors were collected from a female donor in good health, enrolled as a control in a pregnancy study.

The chain uses TRBV28 and TRBJ1-2; D is ambiguous. CDR3 size: 14 residues. The V gene's germline CDR1 is MDHEN and CDR2 SYDVKM. V was cut by 1 base and J by 8 bases, with 14 bases left in between. This CDR3 reads CASSLLARPGGYTF. CDR3 in DNA: TGTGCCAGCAGTTTATTAGCCCGTCCCGGCGGCTACACCTTC.

V usage is TRBV7-2 and J usage is TRBJ2-5, with D tentatively TRBD2 (7 bases). Trimming left V 2 bases short and J 5 bases short, with 15 bases between. There are 15 residues in the CDR3. In germline, CDR1 is SGHTA, CDR2 FQGNSA. Written as DNA, the CDR3 is TGTGCCAGCAGCTTATTGACGGGGGGCCGGGAGACCCAGTACTTC. Residues: CASSLLTGGRETQYF.

The J gene is TRBJ1-2, the V gene TRBV7-9; D may be TRBD1 (6 bases). The CDR3 is 15 residues long. CDR1 SEHNR and CDR2 FQNEAQ come from the germline V gene (reference sequence). The V end lost 2 bases, the J end lost 3 bases, and 13 bases lay between the germline ends. Here the CDR3 DNA reads TGTGCCAGCAGCTTAAAAACAGGGTATGACTATGGCTACACCTTC. Translation gives CASSLKTGYDYGYTF.

The CDR3, as DNA: TGTGCCAGTACCTCGGAGGGTCTTGTCAATTCACCCCTCCACTTT. Its protein product is CASTSEGLVNSPLHF. The V call is TRBV19, the J call TRBJ1-6; D ambiguous. The CDR3 extends over 15 amino acids. CDR1 LNHDA and CDR2 SQIVND come from the germline V gene (reference sequence). Trimming shortened V by 7 bases and J by 7 bases, and 17 bases separated the two germline ends.

This sequence joins TRBV7-9 and TRBJ2-3; D gene uncertain. Trimming took 4 bases from V and 6 from J, leaving 8 bases between them. Germline loops: CDR1 SEHNR, CDR2 FQNEAQ (reference sequence). The CDR3 covers 12 residues. In DNA form, the CDR3 reads TGTGCCAGCAGCTCGGTGTCTGATACGCAGTATTTT. This sequence encodes CASSSVSDTQYF.